This T cell receptor (beta chain) was captured by sequencing in a study of human T cells and chemical hapten exposure. In its sample, this clonotype was seen many times. Germline-derived CDR1 and CDR2 are SGHRS and YFSETQ. This CDR3 contains 16 residues. Trimming pared 3 bases from V and 7 bases from J, leaving 20 bases between. In the library, unique molecular identifiers were attached to individual cDNA molecules. Authors' processing steps: With a range of roughly 20,000 to 690,600, the median per sample was 95,638 TCRs. TCRdb re-analysed the RACE reads in MiXCR, keeping a single row per CDR3 protein. TCRdb's processing, not the authors', yielded these V and J calls. The repertoire holds under 45,000 distinct CDR3 sequences, with less than 6% as singletons. This sample's time point: healthy volunteer bleed at 6 weeks. Total RNA was isolated from unfractionated whole blood.

This chain connects TRBV5-1 to TRBJ2-1, with a possible D match to TRBD1 (9 bases). The source is a human donor in good health. Some clones in this sample may be carry-over from other donors' samples. Sequenced material: whole blood. The CDR3 reads CASSSPGGTGLNEQFF. For the CDR3, the DNA is TGCGCCAGCAGCTCACCGGGGGGGACAGGGTTAAATGAGCAGTTCTTC.